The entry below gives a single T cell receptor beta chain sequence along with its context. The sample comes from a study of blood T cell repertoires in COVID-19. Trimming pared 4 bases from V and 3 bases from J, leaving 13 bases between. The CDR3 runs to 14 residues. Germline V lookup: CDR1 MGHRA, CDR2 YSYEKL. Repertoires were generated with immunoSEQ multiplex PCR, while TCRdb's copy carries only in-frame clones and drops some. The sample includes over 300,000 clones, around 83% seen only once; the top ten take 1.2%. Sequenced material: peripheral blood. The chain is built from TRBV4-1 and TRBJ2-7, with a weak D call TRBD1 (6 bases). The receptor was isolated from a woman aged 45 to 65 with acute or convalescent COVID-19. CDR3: CASSPGQPFYEQYF. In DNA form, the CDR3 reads TGCGCCAGCAGCCCGGGACAACCCTTCTACGAGCAGTACTTC.